A selection of T cell receptor beta chains follows, all from one sample in a study of blood T cell repertoires in COVID-19. The method was immunoSEQ multiplex PCR; TCRdb's version includes in-frame clones alone and lacks a portion of them. The table includes approximately 200,000 clones, roughly 77% detected once. Sequences were obtained from peripheral blood. The receptors come from a woman older than 75 with COVID-19, enrolled during active disease. Each CDR3 is given with its conserved first and last residue. The order of the fields is CDR3 length, D gene, clone size, V gene, J gene, CDR3 DNA, CDR3 protein. A D gene is named only where the DNA matches it firmly. Rows give clone size only sometimes, using once, few, many, or a class for an expanded clone.

>16|.|once|TRBV5-5|TRBJ2-7
TGTGCCAGCAGCCCGGGTTCACCGGGACTTACCTACGAGCAGTACTTC
CASSPGSPGLTYEQYF
>13|.|.|TRBV12-3/TRBV12-4|TRBJ2-5
TGTGCCAGCAGAAAAGGGGTACAAGAGACCCAGTACTTC
CASRKGVQETQYF
>17|TRBD1|few|TRBV18|TRBJ1-5
TGTGCCAGCTCACTCGGGGGACAGGGGATAATCAATCAGCCCCAGCATTTT
CASSLGGQGIINQPQHF
>13|TRBD1|once|TRBV7-2|TRBJ1-2
TGTGCCAGCAGCTCGAACAGGGGCTCCGGCTACACCTTC
CASSSNRGSGYTF
>12|.|.|TRBV7-9|TRBJ2-3
TGTGCCAGCAGCCCGGGGACAGATACGCAGTATTTT
CASSPGTDTQYF
>17|TRBD2|.|TRBV5-1|TRBJ2-5
TGCGCCAGCAGCTTGGTGCTAGCGGGGGGACCTCGAGAGACCCAGTACTTC
CASSLVLAGGPRETQYF
>13|.|.|TRBV18|TRBJ1-1
TGTGCCAGCCGTCAGGGGCTCGGCACTGAAGCTTTCTTT
CASRQGLGTEAFF
>18|.|once|TRBV4-1|TRBJ2-2
TGCGCCAGCAGCCAAGGGAGGGTTATGAGGCCGAACACCGGGGAGCTGTTTTTT
CASSQGRVMRPNTGELFF
>17|.|once|TRBV21-1|TRBJ1-3
TGTGCCAGCAGCAGCCACCGGGACGGGGAGGGAGCCTGCACCATATATTTT
CASSSHRDGEGACTIYF
>14|.|.|TRBV5-1|TRBJ2-2
TGCGCCAGCTTCCCACAGGGAAACACCGGGGAGCTGTTTTTT
CASFPQGNTGELFF
>14|TRBD1|.|TRBV18|TRBJ2-1
TGTGCCAGCTCACCTGGACAGGGTTCCAATGAGCAGTTCTTC
CASSPGQGSNEQFF
>11|.|.|TRBV27|TRBJ2-2
TGTGCCAGCAGTTCTAACTCGTGGCTGTTTTTT
CASSSNSWLFF
>16|.|.|TRBV6-5|TRBJ1-4
TGTGCCAGCAGTTTATCTCCCCTGGCAGGGTGGGAAAAACTGTTTTTT
CASSLSPLAGWEKLFF
>17|TRBD1|.|TRBV18|TRBJ1-4
TGTGCCAGCTCACCACTCTCAGGACAGGGGTTTAATGAAAAACTGTTTTTT
CASSPLSGQGFNEKLFF
>14|TRBD1|.|TRBV6-5|TRBJ1-2
TGTGCCAGCAGTCGTTCGACAGGGACCTATGGCTACACCTTC
CASSRSTGTYGYTF
>14|.|many|TRBV28|TRBJ1-5
TGTGCCAGCAGTTTTTCGGGGGTCAATCAGCCCCAGCATTTT
CASSFSGVNQPQHF
>14|.|.|TRBV7-9|TRBJ1-1
TGTGCCAGCAGCGCGGGATTACCGAACACTGAAGCTTTCTTT
CASSAGLPNTEAFF
>14|.|.|TRBV4-2|TRBJ1-2
TGTGCCAGCAGCCAAGGGGAACAGGGTAATGGCTACACCTTC
CASSQGEQGNGYTF
>15|TRBD2|.|TRBV11-2|TRBJ2-1
TGTGCCAGCAGTTATGGGACTAGCGCTTACAATGAGCAGTTCTTC
CASSYGTSAYNEQFF
>14|.|many|TRBV7-7|TRBJ2-7
TGTGCTAGCAGCTTAGGAGAAACAGGGTCCGAGCAGTACTTC
CASSLGETGSEQYF
>14|.|.|TRBV6-6|TRBJ1-1
TGTGCCAGCAGTTACGCAGGGTTGGGCACTGAAGCTTTCTTT
CASSYAGLGTEAFF
>13|TRBD1|.|TRBV5-6|TRBJ1-2
TGTGCCAGCAGCCCACAGGGGGCGAGGGGCTACACCTTC
CASSPQGARGYTF
>13|.|.|TRBV7-9|TRBJ1-4
TGTGCCAGCAGCTCCCTCGGGGGAGAAAAACTGTTTTTT
CASSSLGGEKLFF
>18|TRBD2|.|TRBV19|TRBJ2-2
TGTGCCAGTAGTATAGCATTAGCGGGAGGTACACTTACCGGGGAGCTGTTTTTT
CASSIALAGGTLTGELFF
>15|.|.|TRBV19|TRBJ2-5
TGTGCCAGTAGTCCCGTTATAGGCAGGGAAGAGACCCAGTACTTC
CASSPVIGREETQYF
>12|.|few|TRBV7-9|TRBJ1-2
TGTGCCGTTACCGGGACTTCTTATGGCTACACCTTC
CAVTGTSYGYTF
>13|TRBD1|.|TRBV5-1|TRBJ1-1
TGCGCCAGCAGCTGGGACAGGGGATCTGAAGCTTTCTTT
CASSWDRGSEAFF
>16|.|.|TRBV7-2|TRBJ1-3
TGTGCCAGCAGCTTACAACAGGCGAACTCTGGAAACACCATATATTTT
CASSLQQANSGNTIYF
>14|.|.|TRBV10-1|TRBJ2-3
TGCGCCAGCAGAGACCCTAGCAGCACAGATACGCAGTATTTT
CASRDPSSTDTQYF
>16|TRBD2|.|TRBV6-1|TRBJ2-5
TGTGCCAGCAGTGAAATAGGCGGAGGACTAGCGGGTCCCCAGTACTTC
CASSEIGGGLAGPQYF
>14|.|.|TRBV3-1/TRBV3-2|TRBJ2-2
TGTGCCAGCAGCCAAGGGGGGGTTATCGGGGAGCTGTTTTTT
CASSQGGVIGELFF
>16|TRBD1|.|TRBV27|TRBJ2-2
TGTGCCAGCAGTCCCCGGACAGGGTATAACACCGGGGAGCTGTTTTTT
CASSPRTGYNTGELFF
>15|TRBD1|.|TRBV19|TRBJ1-5
TGTGCCAGTAGTACGACAGGGTTGACGGGACAGCCCCAGCATTTT
CASSTTGLTGQPQHF
>11|.|.|TRBV29-1|TRBJ1-2
TGCAGCGTTGATTCCAGGGGTGGCTACACCTTC
CSVDSRGGYTF
>13|.|.|TRBV6-5|TRBJ2-7
TGTGCCAGCAGTCTCGGACATGACTACGAGCAGTACTTC
CASSLGHDYEQYF
>14|TRBD1|.|TRBV27|TRBJ2-7
TGTGCCAGCAGTTTAAGGCAGGGGGACTACGAGCAGTACTTC
CASSLRQGDYEQYF
>16|TRBD2|.|TRBV2|TRBJ2-2
TGTGCCAGCAGTGGGTCGCGCGGGGGGTATGTCGGGGAGCTGTTTTTT
CASSGSRGGYVGELFF
>13|.|few|TRBV18|TRBJ1-1
TGTGCCAGCCTAAACCGGAGGAACACTGAAGCTTTCTTT
CASLNRRNTEAFF
>17|TRBD2|.|TRBV7-3|TRBJ2-3
TGTGCCAGCAGCCCCGAGGGACTAGCGGGGGGGTCAGATACGCAGTATTTT
CASSPEGLAGGSDTQYF
>14|TRBD1|.|TRBV2|TRBJ2-2
TGTGCCAGCAGGGGACAGGGGTACGGCGGGGAGCTGTTTTTT
CASRGQGYGGELFF
>16|.|few|TRBV19|TRBJ2-3
TGTGCCAGTAGTAGCCCCCGGGGGGCCCGCACAGATACGCAGTATTTT
CASSSPRGARTDTQYF
>18|TRBD1|.|TRBV5-6|TRBJ2-7
TGTGCCAGCAGCTTGCTCTGGACAGGGAATATGCCCTCCTACGAGCAGTACTTC
CASSLLWTGNMPSYEQYF
>16|TRBD2|.|TRBV28|TRBJ2-2
TGTGCCAGCAGTTTGGGCGGGAGAAGGGACACCGGGGAGCTGTTTTTT
CASSLGGRRDTGELFF
>15|TRBD1|.|TRBV2|TRBJ2-5
TGTGCCAGCAGTCCAACAGGGGTAGGAGGAGAGACCCAGTACTTC
CASSPTGVGGETQYF
>14|.|.|TRBV7-7|TRBJ2-5
TGTGCCAGCAGCTTAGACGGTTACCAAGAGACCCAGTACTTC
CASSLDGYQETQYF
>15|TRBD1|.|TRBV5-1|TRBJ2-5
TGCGCCAGCAGCTTGATGACAGGGACCGAGGAGACCCAGTACTTC
CASSLMTGTEETQYF
>13|.|.|TRBV5-6|TRBJ2-7
TGTGCCAGCAGCTTTGGTGTGAGCTACGAGCAGTACTTC
CASSFGVSYEQYF
>14|.|.|TRBV24-1|TRBJ2-4
TGTGCCACCAGTGATCAAGGGGGCAAAAACATTCAGTACTTC
CATSDQGGKNIQYF
>13|TRBD1|once|TRBV24-1|TRBJ1-2
TGTGCCACCAGTGATTTAGGGGGCTCCAGCTACACCTTC
CATSDLGGSSYTF
>13|TRBD2|.|TRBV27|TRBJ2-1
TGTGCCAGCGCGAGCGGGAGTGTCAATGAGCAGTTCTTC
CASASGSVNEQFF
>14|.|.|TRBV6-5|TRBJ1-1
TGTGCCAGCCGCCAGTACCTACGGAGCACTGAAGCTTTCTTT
CASRQYLRSTEAFF